The TCR beta chain under discussion was sequenced for a study of cytomegalovirus exposure and HLA in healthy donors. In regard to this clone: The antigen remains undetermined.

General study points: Later, an analysis found that common viral pathogens appeared to be linked with several of the most significant clusters. Later, an analysis showed that TCR beta chains associated with HLA were more clonally expanded than others that were equally common. A later analysis linked 15,000 to 20,000 TCR beta sequences to HLA alleles at 0.05 false discovery rate. In a later analysis, DRB1 alleles had the most associated TCRs; HLA-C alleles the fewest.

This CDR3 is built from 15 residues. Germline values: CDR1 SGHRS, CDR2 YFSETQ. V dropped 1 base and J dropped 0 bases, with 10 bases sitting between them. Both 60 Vbeta primers and 13 Jbeta primers went into the PCR. Profiled with immunoSEQ multiplex PCR; TCRdb holds only in-frame clones, not every one. The repertoire includes about 150,000 clones, about four fifths of them detected once, and over 2.5% sits in the top ten. This receptor was identified in a man in his late teens or twenties in good health and CMV-seronegative. This chain connects TRBV5-1 to TRBJ1-1; a weak D match, TRBD1 (6 bases). The sample comprised PBMCs. CDR3 sequence reads: CASSLRGGVNTEAFF. The CDR3 DNA follows: TGCGCCAGCAGCTTGAGAGGGGGGGTGAACACTGAAGCTTTCTTT.